This T cell receptor (beta chain) was found in a study of T cells in Graves' hyperthyroidism and ophthalmopathy. Study summary: Peripheral blood was taken when the disease was first diagnosed, before any treatment began.

The CDR3 is made up of 14 amino acids. Germline values: CDR1 LGHDT, CDR2 YNNKEL (reference sequence). With V trimmed by 6 bases and J by 4 bases, 8 bases remained unmatched. This clonotype has a count of ten or more. Its matching antigen is unknown. Stability of Graves' hyperthyroidism was defined as absent ophthalmopathy progression within 18 months. For the diagnoses, clinical symptoms, serum thyroxine and TRAb, thyroid ultrasound and orbital computed tomography were used. General study findings and limits: In simple terms, a model built on 13 V-J features told ophthalmopathy apart from stable hyperthyroidism.

RNA transcripts provided the source from which TCR beta CDR3 regions were amplified. The TCR CDR3 first-round RT-PCR relied on the HTBI primer set. Via MiXCR, TCRdb re-called the multiplex PCR reads, giving one row per CDR3 protein. In the table there are some 500,000 distinct CDR3 sequences, approximately 15% of which are singletons. The chain recombines TRBV3-1 with TRBJ2-7; TRBD2 matches 8 bases. Sequenced: blood. This TCR was sampled from a woman aged 18 to 35 with Graves' hyperthyroidism. The CDR3 sequence: CASRAGGAAYEQYF. The CDR3 bases are TGTGCCAGCAGGGCCGGGGGGGCGGCATACGAGCAGTACTTC.